This T cell receptor (beta chain) was sequenced in a study of OX40 agonist ivuxolimab in advanced cancers. Looking at the study overall: The dose of intravenous ivuxolimab that patients received every 2 weeks ranged from 0.01 to 10 mg/kg.

Here immunoSEQ multiplex PCR was the method, and the copy in TCRdb shows in-frame clones only, minus some. Among 65,000 to 70,000 clones listed, roughly nine tenths were seen once. No patient had autoimmune disease or received systemic immunosuppression. CDR3 length: 13 amino acids. V was trimmed by 0 bases and J by 3 bases, leaving 4 bases between them. CDR1 and CDR2 (germline): SGHKS, YYEKEE (reference sequence). Here the sequenced sample was CD4+ or CD8+ T cells sorted from blood, taken in a trial of the OX40 agonist ivuxolimab. This clonotype originated in an adult with an advanced solid tumor such as melanoma, head and neck, liver or kidney cancer. This sequence joins TRBV5-5 and TRBJ2-1; D not resolved. CDR3 sequence: CASSLGVYNEQFF. The CDR3 DNA reads TGTGCCAGCAGCTTGGGGGTCTACAATGAGCAGTTCTTC.